Each of the 22 T cell receptor beta chains below was sequenced from the same sample in a study of blood T cell repertoires in COVID-19. The repertoire was sequenced with immunoSEQ multiplex PCR; TCRdb's copy has only in-frame clones and lacks some. This table holds roughly 65,000 clones, nearly 80% found once. Sequenced material: peripheral blood. Source of these receptors: a human donor in a cohort sampled during active COVID-19.

J is TRBJ1-1 and V is TRBV25-1; possibly TRBD1 for D (5 bases). V was shortened by 3 bases and J by 6 bases, with 11 bases between the two germline ends. The CDR3 sequence is 13 residues long. CDR1 MGHDK and CDR2 SYGVNS come from the germline V gene. This chain's CDR3 is CASSESSGSEAFF. The CDR3 DNA sequence: TGTGCCAGCAGTGAGTCTTCAGGGTCTGAAGCTTTCTTT.

This clone was found a few times. The rearrangement links TRBV7-9 to TRBJ2-5; tentative D call: TRBD1 (6 bases). The V gene's germline CDR1 is SEHNR and CDR2 FQNEAQ (reference sequence). Deletions cut 5 bases from V and 7 bases from J, with 11 bases between. The CDR3 consists of 12 residues. CDR3 amino acids: CASSLEGVTQYF. The CDR3 DNA follows: TGTGCCAGCAGCCTAGAGGGGGTGACCCAGTACTTC.

The rearrangement joins TRBV29-1 to TRBJ2-1, with 11 positions matching TRBD1. V dropped 6 bases and J dropped 3; count of bases not matched to a gene: 1. The germline V gene encodes CDR1 SQVTM and CDR2 ANQGSEA. This CDR3 has 13 amino acids. DNA for the CDR3: TGCAGCGTCGGGACAGGGGGCTACAATGAGCAGTTCTTC. Translation gives CSVGTGGYNEQFF.

V usage is TRBV7-9 and J usage is TRBJ1-5; a weak D match, TRBD1 (5 bases). CDR1 and CDR2 from the germline V gene are SEHNR and FQNEAQ (reference sequence). Trimming stripped 3 bases from V and 4 bases from J, with 16 bases between. The CDR3 sequence is 16 residues long. CDR3 region: CASSFGGDSSNQPQHF. The CDR3 nucleotides read TGTGCCAGCAGCTTTGGGGGGGATTCTTCTAATCAGCCCCAGCATTTT.

V gene TRBV28 combines with J gene TRBJ2-1; 8 bases fit TRBD1. V gave up 9 bases and J gave up 3 bases; unmatched junction bases: 16. Looked up from germline, CDR1 is MDHEN and CDR2 is SYDVKM. The CDR3 consists of 17 residues. CDR3 DNA sequence: TGTGCCAGTCCCTCCTCCAATCCGGGACAGGACTACAATGAGCAGTTCTTC. Its translation: CASPSSNPGQDYNEQFF.

V and J are TRBV30 and TRBJ1-1, with 10 bases that match TRBD1. J gave up 4 bases and V 2 bases, and 7 bases lay outside the gene matches. Germline CDR1 and CDR2: GTSNPN and SVGIG (reference sequence). The CDR3 covers 15 residues. The chain's CDR3 is CAWSPRTGGTTEAFF. As DNA, the CDR3 is TGTGCCTGGAGTCCGCGGACAGGGGGTACCACTGAAGCTTTCTTT. The full variable domain, with the rest looked up from reference TRBV30 and TRBJ1-1, is SQTIHQWPATLVQPVGSPLSLECTVEGTSNPNLYWYRQAAGRGLQLLFYSVGIGQISSEVPQNLSASRPQDRQFILSSKKLLLSDSGFYLCAWSPRTGGTTEAFFGQGTRLTVV.

The chain links TRBV5-1 to TRBJ1-2, with 9 bases identical to TRBD1. V was clipped by 3 bases and J by 8 bases; unmatched bases: 14. The germline gives CDR1 SGHRS, CDR2 YFSETQ. The CDR3 runs to 16 residues. The CDR3 sequence is CASSSGQGGSTAGYTF. The CDR3 nucleotides read TGCGCCAGCAGCTCGGGACAGGGAGGGTCGACGGCCGGCTACACCTTC.

The chain has TRBV5-5 and TRBJ1-1, with D tentatively TRBD1 (6 bases). Trimming took 2 bases from V and 1 from J, leaving 9 bases between them. The CDR3 has 14 amino acids. Germline V gene sequence: CDR1 SGHKS, CDR2 YYEKEE (reference sequence). CDR3 amino acids: CASSFTGPNTEAFF. CDR3 DNA: TGTGCCAGCAGCTTTACAGGGCCGAACACTGAAGCTTTCTTT.

V and J are TRBV5-1 and TRBJ2-5, with 10 positions matching TRBD1. Trimming took 0 bases from V and 5 from J; bases not matched to a gene: 10. CDR1 and CDR2 (germline): SGHRS, YFSETQ. This CDR3 comprises 17 residues. CDR3 in DNA: TGCGCCAGCAGCTTGGGCCGAGCGGGACAGGGGCAGGAGACCCAGTACTTC. This sequence encodes CASSLGRAGQGQETQYF.

The CDR3 reads CAWDRGRGTEAFF. CDR3 sequence (DNA): TGTGCCTGGGACAGGGGGCGCGGGACTGAAGCTTTCTTT. The chain is built from TRBV30 and TRBJ1-1, with 10 bases fitting TRBD1. The CDR3 contains 13 residues. Trimming took 5 bases from V and 5 from J; bases not matched to a gene: 5. The V gene's germline CDR1 is GTSNPN and CDR2 SVGIG (reference sequence).

V gene TRBV5-1 combines with J gene TRBJ2-5, with 12 bases that match TRBD1. The CDR3 extends over 16 amino acids. The V segment lost 0 bases and the J segment 6 bases; nucleotides outside the gene matches: 6. Per germline, CDR1 SGHRS and CDR2 YFSETQ. The CDR3 DNA is TGCGCCAGCAGCTTGGGCGGGACAGGGGGCGCGAAGACCCAGTACTTC. Translated, it gives CASSLGGTGGAKTQYF.

CDR3 bases: TGTGCCTGGAGTGTACGGGAAGGAGAAAAACTGTTTTTT. Translating it yields CAWSVREGEKLFF. V usage is TRBV30 and J usage is TRBJ1-4, with D unresolved. Germline V lookup: CDR1 GTSNPN, CDR2 SVGIG (reference sequence). The CDR3 contains 13 residues. V dropped 0 bases and J dropped 8 bases, with 10 bases sitting between them.

The V and J genes are TRBV13 and TRBJ1-2; the D is unclear. The CDR3 is 15 residues long. Germline lookup yields CDR1 PRHDT and CDR2 FYEKMQ (reference sequence). V gave up 1 base and J gave up 0 bases, with 9 bases separating them. DNA of the CDR3: TGTGCCAGCAGCTTAGCCCGGAGAGCTAACTATGGCTACACCTTC. Translating gives CASSLARRANYGYTF.

CDR3 in DNA: TGTGCCAGCAGCTTGAGTGGCACCGGGGAGCTGTTTTTT. It yields the protein CASSLSGTGELFF. The V and J genes are TRBV7-2 and TRBJ2-2; the D is unclear. CDR1 is SGHTA and CDR2 is FQGNSA in the germline V gene. This CDR3 is 13 amino acids long. V lost 3 bases to trimming and J lost 4 bases, with 6 bases between them.

The chain links TRBV19 to TRBJ1-1, with 10 bases matching TRBD1. Looked up from germline, CDR1 is LNHDA and CDR2 is SQIVND (reference sequence). The CDR3 extends over 17 amino acids. Losses at the gene ends were 6 bases for V and 0 bases for J; bases not matched to a gene: 10. DNA of the CDR3: TGTGCCAGTAGCCCCCGGTGGACAGGGGGGATGAACACTGAAGCTTTCTTT. Its protein is CASSPRWTGGMNTEAFF. The full variable domain, its missing parts supplied by reference TRBV19 and TRBJ1-1, is DGGITQSPKYLFRKEGQNVTLSCEQNLNHDAMYWYRQDPGQGLRLIYYSQIVNDFQKGDIAEGYSVSREKKESFPLTVTSAQKNPTAFYLCASSPRWTGGMNTEAFFGQGTRLTVV.

The table lists this clone with a few counts. The rearrangement links TRBV5-1 to TRBJ2-5; 8 bases line up with TRBD2. CDR1 is SGHRS and CDR2 is YFSETQ in the germline V gene. V was pared by 5 bases and J by 2 bases, with 5 bases of the junction left unmatched. This CDR3 has 14 residues. CDR3 region: CASRKTSAQETQYF. CDR3 bases: TGCGCCAGCAGGAAGACTAGCGCGCAAGAGACCCAGTACTTC.

This sequence joins TRBV5-6 and TRBJ2-5; TRBD1 matches 7 bases. The CDR3 runs to 13 residues. V lost 4 bases to trimming and J lost 5 bases; unmatched junction nucleotides: 5. In germline, CDR1 is SGHDT, CDR2 YYEEEE. The CDR3 protein is CASSTDRPETQYF. As DNA, the CDR3 is TGTGCCAGCAGCACGGACAGGCCCGAGACCCAGTACTTC.

V gene TRBV6-4 combines with J gene TRBJ1-1, with D possibly matching TRBD1 (6 bases). Germline loops: CDR1 MRHNA, CDR2 SNTAGT. This CDR3 has 14 residues. Trimming removed 6 bases from V and 4 bases from J, with 15 bases in between. The CDR3 nucleotides read TGTGCCAGCAGGGCGGGGGGCGTAGGCACTGAAGCTTTCTTT. The encoded protein is CASRAGGVGTEAFF.

This clone was observed once. The chain combines TRBV10-2 with TRBJ2-3; D is possibly TRBD2 (6 bases). V shed 5 bases and J shed 2 bases, with 11 bases lying between them. This CDR3 has 14 residues. CDR1 WSHSY and CDR2 SAAADI come from the germline V gene. CDR3 in amino acids: CASSSGLYTDTQYF. The CDR3 region has the DNA TGCGCCAGCAGTTCTGGACTATACACAGATACGCAGTATTTT.

This clone was seen a handful of times. The chain has TRBV11-3 and TRBJ2-2; 11 nucleotides match TRBD1. Trimming at V came to 0 bases and at J to 4 bases, leaving 4 bases not matched to a gene. In germline, CDR1 is SGHNT, CDR2 YENEEA. The CDR3 extends over 17 amino acids. The CDR3 spells CASSLETGTGGTGELFF. The CDR3 region has the DNA TGTGCCAGCAGCTTAGAAACCGGGACAGGGGGCACCGGGGAGCTGTTTTTT.

In its sample, this clone was seen once. The chain recombines TRBV28 with TRBJ1-5; 9 nucleotides line up with TRBD1. The J segment lost 5 bases and the V segment lost 4 bases, leaving 3 bases of the junction unmatched. This CDR3 has 14 amino acids. Germline CDR1 MDHEN, CDR2 SYDVKM. The CDR3 loop reads CASSWDRDDQPQHF. As DNA, the CDR3 is TGTGCCAGCAGTTGGGACAGGGACGATCAGCCCCAGCATTTT.

In its sample, this clone is medium-sized. The genes are TRBV27 and TRBJ1-5; unclear D gene. Germline V gene lookup returns CDR1 MNHEY and CDR2 SMNVEV (reference sequence). Trimming stripped 5 bases from V and 2 bases from J, with 16 bases between. This CDR3 region has 16 residues. In DNA, the CDR3 is TGTGCCAGCAGTCCAGACCCCGGCGGGGGCAATCAGCCCCAGCATTTT. As protein: CASSPDPGGGNQPQHF.